This T cell receptor beta chain was found in a study of T-cell reconstitution after alpha-beta-depleted transplantation in children. This clonotype was seen a few times. As yet, its antigen is unknown. Unique molecular identifiers were incorporated into the prepared TCRbeta library. TCRdb re-called the PCR reads with MiXCR, one entry per CDR3 protein. The table has about 500,000 distinct CDR3 sequences, roughly an eighth seen once. Study-wide points: T-cell counts and diversity at one year following transplant were attributed mainly to newly produced T cells. Day-60 TCRbeta diversity that was high in some patients was derived from surviving recipient T cells and thymic progenitors. Reported findings indicate that, about two months after transplant, alpha-beta T cells came from several hundred expanded clones, which were derived from non-depleted graft cells.

Sequenced here: PBMCs, mostly from graft donor cells, sampled 180 days after TCRalphabeta/CD19-depleted stem cell transplant. The receptor was derived from a female patient aged 2-15 years who had a stem cell transplant for aplastic anemia, so the T cells may come from the graft donor.

DNA for the CDR3: TGCGCCAGCAGCTTCGTCGGGGGTTACGAGCAGTACGTC. It codes for CASSFVGGYEQYV. The chain employs TRBV5-1 and TRBJ2-7, with D tentatively TRBD2 (6 bases). Germline V gives CDR1 SGHRS, CDR2 YFSETQ. V was pared by 2 bases and J by 4 bases, with 10 bases between. The CDR3 is 13 residues long.